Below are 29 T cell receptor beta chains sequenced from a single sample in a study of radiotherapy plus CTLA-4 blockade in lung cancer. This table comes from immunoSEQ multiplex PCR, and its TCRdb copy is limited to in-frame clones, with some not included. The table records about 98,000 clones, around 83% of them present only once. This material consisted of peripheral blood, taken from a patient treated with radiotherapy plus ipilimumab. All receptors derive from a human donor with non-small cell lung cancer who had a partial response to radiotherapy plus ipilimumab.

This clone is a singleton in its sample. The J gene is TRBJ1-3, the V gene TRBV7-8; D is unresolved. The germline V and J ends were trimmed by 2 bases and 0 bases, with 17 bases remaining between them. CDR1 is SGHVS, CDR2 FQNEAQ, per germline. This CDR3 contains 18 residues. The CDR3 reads CASSLLGANSLSGNTIYF. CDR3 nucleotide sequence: TGTGCCAGCAGCTTACTAGGAGCAAACTCTCTCTCTGGAAACACCATATATTTT.

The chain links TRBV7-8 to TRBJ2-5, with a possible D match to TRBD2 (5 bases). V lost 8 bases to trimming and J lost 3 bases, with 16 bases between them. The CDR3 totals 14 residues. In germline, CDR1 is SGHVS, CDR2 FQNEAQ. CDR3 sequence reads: CASSRGWAEETQYF. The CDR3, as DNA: TGTGCCAGCTCCCGAGGGTGGGCGGAAGAGACCCAGTACTTC.

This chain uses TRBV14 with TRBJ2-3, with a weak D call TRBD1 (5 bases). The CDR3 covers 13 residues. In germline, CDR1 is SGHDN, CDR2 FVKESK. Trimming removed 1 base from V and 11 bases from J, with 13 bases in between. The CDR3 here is CASSQGASTGQYF. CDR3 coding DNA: TGTGCCAGCAGCCAAGGGGCAAGTACAGGGCAGTATTTT.

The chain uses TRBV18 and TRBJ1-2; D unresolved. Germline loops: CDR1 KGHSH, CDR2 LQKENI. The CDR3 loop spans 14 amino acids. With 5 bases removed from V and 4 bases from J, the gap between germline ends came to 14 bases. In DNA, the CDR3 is TGTGCCAGCTCAGTCTTGGGCACGATCTATGGCTACACCTTC. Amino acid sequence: CASSVLGTIYGYTF.

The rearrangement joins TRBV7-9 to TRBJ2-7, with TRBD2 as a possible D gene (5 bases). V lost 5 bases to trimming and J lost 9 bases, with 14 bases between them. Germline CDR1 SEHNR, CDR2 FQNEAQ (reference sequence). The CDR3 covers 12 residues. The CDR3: CASSPAGSGQYF. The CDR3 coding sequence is TGTGCCAGCAGCCCCGCGGGCTCAGGGCAGTACTTC.

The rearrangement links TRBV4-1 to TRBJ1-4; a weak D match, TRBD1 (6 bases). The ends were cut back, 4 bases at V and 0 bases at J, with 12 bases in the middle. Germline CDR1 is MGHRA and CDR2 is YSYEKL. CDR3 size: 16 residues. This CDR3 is CASSPGQLATNEKLFF. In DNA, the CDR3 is TGCGCCAGCAGCCCCGGACAGTTGGCAACTAATGAAAAACTGTTTTTT.

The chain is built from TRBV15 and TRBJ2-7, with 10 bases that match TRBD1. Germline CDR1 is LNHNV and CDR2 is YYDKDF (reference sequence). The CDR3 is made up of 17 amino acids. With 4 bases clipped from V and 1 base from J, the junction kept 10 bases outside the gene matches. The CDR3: CATSTWPGQGMSYEQYF. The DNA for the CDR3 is TGTGCCACCAGCACTTGGCCGGGACAGGGGATGTCCTACGAGCAGTACTTC.

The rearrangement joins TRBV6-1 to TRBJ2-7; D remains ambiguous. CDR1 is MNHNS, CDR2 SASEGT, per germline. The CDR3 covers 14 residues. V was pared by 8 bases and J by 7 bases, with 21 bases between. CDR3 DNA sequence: TGTGCCAGCGAACGCAATCCGTCCCTACGGGAGCAGTACTTC. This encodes CASERNPSLREQYF.

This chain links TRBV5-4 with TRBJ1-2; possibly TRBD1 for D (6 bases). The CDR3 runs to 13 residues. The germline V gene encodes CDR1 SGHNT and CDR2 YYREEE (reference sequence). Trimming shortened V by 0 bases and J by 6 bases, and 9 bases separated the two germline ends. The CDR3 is CASSLDRDNGYTF. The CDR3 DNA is TGTGCCAGCAGCTTGGACCGGGACAATGGCTACACCTTC.

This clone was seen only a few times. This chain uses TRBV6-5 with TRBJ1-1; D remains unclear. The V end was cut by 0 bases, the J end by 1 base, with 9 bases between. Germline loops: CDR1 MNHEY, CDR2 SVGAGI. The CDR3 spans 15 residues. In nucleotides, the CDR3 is TGTGCCAGCAGTTACTCGCCGGGAACGAACACTGAAGCTTTCTTT. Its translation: CASSYSPGTNTEAFF.

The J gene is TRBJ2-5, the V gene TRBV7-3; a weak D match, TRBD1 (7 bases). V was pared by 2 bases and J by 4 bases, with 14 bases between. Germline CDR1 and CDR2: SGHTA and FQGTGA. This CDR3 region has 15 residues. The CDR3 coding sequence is TGTGCCAGCAGCTTACTCCAGGGGGGAGGAGAGACCCAGTACTTC. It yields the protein CASSLLQGGGETQYF.

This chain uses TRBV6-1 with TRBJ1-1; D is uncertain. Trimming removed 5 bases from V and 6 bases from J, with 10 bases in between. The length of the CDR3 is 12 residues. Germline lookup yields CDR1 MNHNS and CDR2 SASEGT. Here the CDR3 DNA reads TGTGCCAGCAGTAAACAGACCTCTGAAGCTTTCTTT. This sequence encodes CASSKQTSEAFF.

CDR3 sequence reads: CASSVLHNNEQFF. Written as DNA, the CDR3 is TGTGCCAGCAGCGTACTGCACAACAATGAGCAGTTCTTC. This chain uses TRBV9 with TRBJ2-1; no clear D. Germline CDR1 and CDR2: SGDLS and YYNGEE. There are 13 residues in the CDR3. The V gene lost 1 base and the J gene lost 5 bases, with 7 bases spanning the gap. The entire variable domain, with the rest obtained from reference TRBV9 and TRBJ2-1, is as follows: DSGVTQTPKHLITATGQRVTLRCSPRSGDLSVYWYQQSLDQGLQFLIQYYNGEERAKGNILERFSAQQFPDLHSELNLSSLELGDSALYFCASSVLHNNEQFFGPGTRLTVL.

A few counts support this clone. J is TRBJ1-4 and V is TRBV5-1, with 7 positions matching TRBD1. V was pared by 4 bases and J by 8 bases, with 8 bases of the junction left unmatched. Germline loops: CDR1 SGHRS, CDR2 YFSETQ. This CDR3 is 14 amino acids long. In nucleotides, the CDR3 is TGCGCCAGCAGCAAAACAGGGGTTCGGGAAAAACTGTTTTTT. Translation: CASSKTGVREKLFF.

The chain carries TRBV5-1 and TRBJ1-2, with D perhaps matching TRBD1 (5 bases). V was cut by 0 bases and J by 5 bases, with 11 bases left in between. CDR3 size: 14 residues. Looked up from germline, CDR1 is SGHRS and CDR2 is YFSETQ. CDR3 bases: TGCGCCAGCAGCTTGGTTGGGGCAGTTTATGGCTACACCTTC. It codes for CASSLVGAVYGYTF.

CDR3 in amino acids: CAWRGKGAPGYTF. The CDR3 coding sequence is TGTGCCTGGAGGGGAAAGGGGGCTCCTGGCTACACCTTC. The chain uses TRBV30 and TRBJ1-2; 7 bases agree with TRBD1. Germline trimming cut 3 bases from V and 7 bases from J; bases unmatched to any gene: 8. Per germline, CDR1 GTSNPN and CDR2 SVGIG (reference sequence). The length of the CDR3 is 13 residues.

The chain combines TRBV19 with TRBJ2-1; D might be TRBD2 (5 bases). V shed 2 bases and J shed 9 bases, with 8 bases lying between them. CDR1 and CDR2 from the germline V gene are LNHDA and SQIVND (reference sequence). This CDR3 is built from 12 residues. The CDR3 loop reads CASSIFRGEQFF. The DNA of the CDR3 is TGTGCCAGTAGTATATTCCGGGGTGAGCAGTTCTTC.

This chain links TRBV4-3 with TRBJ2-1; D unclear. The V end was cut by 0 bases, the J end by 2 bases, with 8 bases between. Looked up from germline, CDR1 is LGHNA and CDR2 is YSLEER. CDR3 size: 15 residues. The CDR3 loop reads CASSQDSRTYNEQFF. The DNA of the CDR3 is TGCGCCAGCAGCCAAGATTCTAGAACCTACAATGAGCAGTTCTTC.

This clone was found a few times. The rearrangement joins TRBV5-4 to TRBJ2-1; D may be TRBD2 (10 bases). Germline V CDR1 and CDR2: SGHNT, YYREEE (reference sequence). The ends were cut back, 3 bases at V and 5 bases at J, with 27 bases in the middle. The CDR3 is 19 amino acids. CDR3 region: CASSSPGQGAGGPHNEQFF. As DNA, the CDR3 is TGTGCCAGCAGCTCACCGGGACAGGGAGCGGGAGGGCCACACAATGAGCAGTTCTTC.

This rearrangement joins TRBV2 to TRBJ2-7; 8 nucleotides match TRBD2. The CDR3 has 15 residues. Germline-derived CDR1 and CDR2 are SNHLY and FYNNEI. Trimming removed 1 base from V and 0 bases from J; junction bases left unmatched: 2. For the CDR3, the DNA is TGTGCCAGCAGTGAAGTCCTAGCGGGCTCCTACGAGCAGTACTTC. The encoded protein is CASSEVLAGSYEQYF.

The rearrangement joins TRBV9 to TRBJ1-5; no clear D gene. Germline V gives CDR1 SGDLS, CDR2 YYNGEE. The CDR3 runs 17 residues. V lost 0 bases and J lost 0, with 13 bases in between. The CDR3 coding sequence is TGTGCCAGCAGCGTAGAGCCAGGCCCTTATAGCAATCAGCCCCAGCATTTT. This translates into CASSVEPGPYSNQPQHF.

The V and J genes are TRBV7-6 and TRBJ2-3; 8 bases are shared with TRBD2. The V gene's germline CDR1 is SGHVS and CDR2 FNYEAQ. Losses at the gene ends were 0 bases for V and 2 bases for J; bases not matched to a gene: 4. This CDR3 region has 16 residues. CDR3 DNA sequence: TGTGCCAGCAGCTTAGCGGCTAGCGGGCCCACAGATACGCAGTATTTT. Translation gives CASSLAASGPTDTQYF.

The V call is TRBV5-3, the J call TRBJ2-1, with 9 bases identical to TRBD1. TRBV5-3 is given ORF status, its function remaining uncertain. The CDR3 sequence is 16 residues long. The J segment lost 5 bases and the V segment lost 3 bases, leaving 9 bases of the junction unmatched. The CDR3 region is CARSWKTGGLDNEQFF. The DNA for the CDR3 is TGTGCCAGAAGCTGGAAAACAGGGGGCCTAGACAATGAGCAGTTCTTC.

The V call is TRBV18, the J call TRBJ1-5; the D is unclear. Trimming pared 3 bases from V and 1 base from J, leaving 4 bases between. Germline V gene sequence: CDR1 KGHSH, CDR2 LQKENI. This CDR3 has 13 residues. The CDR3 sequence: CASSPQSNQPQHF. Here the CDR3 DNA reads TGTGCCAGCTCACCTCAGAGCAATCAGCCCCAGCATTTT.

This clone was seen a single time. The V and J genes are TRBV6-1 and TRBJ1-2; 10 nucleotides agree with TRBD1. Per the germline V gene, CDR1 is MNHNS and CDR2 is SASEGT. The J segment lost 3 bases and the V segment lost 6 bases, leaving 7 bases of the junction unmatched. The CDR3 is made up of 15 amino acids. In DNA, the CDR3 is TGTGCCAGCAGACCCGGGACAGGGGTTTACTATGGCTACACCTTC. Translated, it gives CASRPGTGVYYGYTF.

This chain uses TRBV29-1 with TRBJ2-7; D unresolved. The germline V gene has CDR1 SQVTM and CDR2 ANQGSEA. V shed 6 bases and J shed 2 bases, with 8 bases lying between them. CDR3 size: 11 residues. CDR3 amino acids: CSVTEAYEQYF. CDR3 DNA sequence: TGCAGCGTGACTGAAGCCTACGAGCAGTACTTC.

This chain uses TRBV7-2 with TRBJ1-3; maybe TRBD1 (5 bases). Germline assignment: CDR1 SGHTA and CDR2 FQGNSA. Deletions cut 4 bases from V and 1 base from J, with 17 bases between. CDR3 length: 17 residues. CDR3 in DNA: TGTGCCAGCAGCTCCCTGTTACCAGGGACTTCTGGAAACACCATATATTTT. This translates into CASSSLLPGTSGNTIYF.

CDR3 loop: CASSPKRTSGSYEQYF. DNA for the CDR3: TGTGCCAGCAGCCCGAAGAGGACTAGCGGGAGCTACGAGCAGTACTTC. The V and J genes are TRBV7-9 and TRBJ2-7; TRBD2 agrees at 13 bases. CDR3 length equals 16 residues. Germline values: CDR1 SEHNR, CDR2 FQNEAQ (reference sequence). V was pared by 5 bases and J by 3 bases, with 7 bases of the junction left unmatched.

The CDR3 nucleotides read TGTGCCAGCAGCCCGAATAGCGGGAAGAACACCGGGGAGCTGTTTTTT. Its protein is CASSPNSGKNTGELFF. The chain is built from TRBV2 and TRBJ2-2; 8 bases agree with TRBD2. This CDR3 region has 16 residues. V was clipped by 6 bases and J by 1 base; unmatched bases: 7. The germline V gene has CDR1 SNHLY and CDR2 FYNNEI.